This record covers a single T cell receptor (beta chain). As yet, its antigen is unknown. The sample originates from a study of OX40 agonist ivuxolimab in advanced cancers. Looking at the study overall: Three dose-escalation patients had partial responses: one with hepatocellular carcinoma and two with cutaneous melanoma. The study, taken as a whole, reports: CD4+ and CD8+ blood T cells expanded clonally by week 6 at 0.1 to 3.0 mg/kg. Expanded clones tended on average to be more numerous among CD8+ T cells than CD4+.

Germline CDR1 and CDR2: MNHNS and SASEGT. CDR3 size: 15 residues. Trimming cost V 6 bases and J 2 bases; bases outside gene matches: 7. The method was immunoSEQ multiplex PCR; TCRdb's version includes in-frame clones alone and lacks a portion of them. The repertoire has approximately 77,000 clones, about 90% of them found once; the top ten carry around 1.5%. The clonotype was recovered from an adult with an advanced solid tumor such as melanoma, head and neck, liver or kidney cancer. This specimen consisted of CD4+ or CD8+ T cells sorted from blood, obtained in a trial of the OX40 agonist ivuxolimab. This sequence joins TRBV6-1 and TRBJ2-1; 7 nucleotides agree with TRBD2. The DNA of the CDR3 is TGTGCCAGCAGAGACGGGACTAAAACCTACAATGAGCAGTTCTTC. This gives the protein CASRDGTKTYNEQFF.